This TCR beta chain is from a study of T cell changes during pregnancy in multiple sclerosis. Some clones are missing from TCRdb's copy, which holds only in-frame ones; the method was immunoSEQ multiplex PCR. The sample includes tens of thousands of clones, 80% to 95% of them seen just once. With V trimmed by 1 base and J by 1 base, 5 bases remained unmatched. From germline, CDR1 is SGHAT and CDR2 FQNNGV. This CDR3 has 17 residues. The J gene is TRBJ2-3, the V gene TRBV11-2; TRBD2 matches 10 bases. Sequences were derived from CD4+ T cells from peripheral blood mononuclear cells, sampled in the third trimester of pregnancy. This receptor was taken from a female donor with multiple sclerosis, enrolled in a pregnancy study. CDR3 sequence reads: CASSLAFGTSGTDTQYF. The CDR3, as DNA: TGTGCCAGCAGCTTAGCGTTCGGGACTAGCGGCACAGATACGCAGTATTTT. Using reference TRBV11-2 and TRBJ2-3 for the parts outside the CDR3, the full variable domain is EAGVAQSPRYKIIEKRQSVAFWCNPISGHATLYWYQQILGQGPKLLIQFQNNGVVDDSQLPKDRFSAERLKGVDSTLKIQPAKLEDSAVYLCASSLAFGTSGTDTQYFGPGTRLTVL.